This paragraph covers one T cell receptor beta chain sequence. This sample was included in a study of blood T cell repertoires in COVID-19. At the level of the study: Whether acute or convalescent, the COVID-19 samples came from the United States, Italy and Spain. PBMCs, B-cell-depleted T cells, or T cells provided the cDNA or gDNA that made up the material.

In the study's own analysis: It was from reference gene primer amplification that nucleated cell counts were estimated. Clones were sequenced by immunoSEQ multiplex PCR, and TCRdb holds only the in-frame ones, with some missing. That table furnishes V, J and clone size, whereas the DNA furnished D and trimming. The sample lists about 200,000 clones; approximately 90% were seen once. V dropped 3 bases and J dropped 6; count of bases not matched to a gene: 13. The germline gives CDR1 LNHDA, CDR2 SQIVND (reference sequence). The CDR3 length is 18 residues. The clonotype originates from a man aged 40-50 years with active or convalescent COVID-19. The sample was peripheral blood. The chain uses TRBV19 and TRBJ2-1; 11 bases are a match to TRBD1. The CDR3: CASSIVRLGQGGSNEQFF. CDR3 bases: TGTGCCAGTAGTATCGTTCGTTTGGGACAGGGGGGATCCAATGAGCAGTTCTTC.